The clone carrying this T cell receptor (beta chain) occurred a few times. The antigen remains undetermined. At one of its ends the junction is not consistent with the germline gene, which may arise from a read error. Germline lookup yields CDR1 MNHEY and CDR2 SVGEGT. The CDR3 has 11 amino acids. This sample was included in a study of T cells in Graves' hyperthyroidism and ophthalmopathy. Points from the study as a whole: The model made its ophthalmopathy prediction, and onset followed a median approximately six months later. Clonotypes that were expanded in thyroid above 0.001 mostly appeared in blood too.

The TCR beta CDR3 regions underwent amplification using RNA transcripts as the source. During a first-round RT-PCR of the TCR CDR3, the HTBI primer set was used. TCRdb fed the multiplex PCR reads into MiXCR, producing one record per CDR3 protein. The table records around 610,000 distinct CDR3 sequences, around 15% of them present only once. Ophthalmopathy cases met thresholds of Clinical Activity Score at least 3, NOSPECS grade at least 4 and duration under 3 months. Fresh peripheral blood, about 9.6 ml, yielded the PBMCs. Sequencing was done on a sample of blood. The J gene is TRBJ2-7, the V gene TRBV6-2 or TRBV6-3; maybe TRBD1 (5 bases). This TCR derives from a woman in her forties with Graves' ophthalmopathy. This CDR3 is CASSYGHWTFF. DNA of the CDR3: TGTGCCAGCAGTTACGGACACTGGACGTTCTTC.